The present T cell receptor beta chain was sequenced within a study of blood T cell repertoires in COVID-19. Method: immunoSEQ multiplex PCR; TCRdb's copy keeps in-frame clones and lacks some. Here the sample spans around 400,000 clones, 91% being singletons. Germline loops: CDR1 KGHSH, CDR2 LQKENI. Between the trimmed V and J ends, which lost 5 bases and 0 bases, there was a span of 8 bases. This CDR3 has 14 amino acids. Sequenced material: PBMCs or T cells enriched from blood (not recorded which). The chain employs TRBV18 and TRBJ1-3, with unresolved D. The TCR was taken from a woman aged 40 to 49 who had been exposed to COVID-19. CDR3 residues: CASSDRSSGNTIYF. DNA for the CDR3: TGTGCCAGCTCAGACCGGAGCTCTGGAAACACCATATATTTT.